This T cell receptor (beta chain) comes out of a study of somatic mutations in cytotoxic T cells in rheumatoid arthritis. Study background: A roughly 32 ml EDTA sample of patient blood was drawn right after diagnosis, before any treatment. General study points: For about an eighth of the 65 patients, a single CD8+ clone accounted for more than 20% of CD8+ cells.

In its sample, this clone was seen a few times. Its specificity is unknown. Clones were read by immunoSEQ multiplex PCR, and TCRdb kept only the in-frame ones, dropping some. The sample has roughly 13,000 clones; around 77% are singletons. The CDR3 contains 14 residues. V shed 0 bases and J shed 4 bases, with 7 bases lying between them. Germline V gene lookup returns CDR1 MGHRA and CDR2 YSYEKL. Source material: CD8+ T cells sorted from blood. The receptor comes from an adult with rheumatoid arthritis. The chain is built from TRBV4-1 and TRBJ1-5; the D is unclear. The CDR3 here is CASSQEGGNQPQHF. CDR3 sequence (DNA): TGCGCCAGCAGCCAAGAAGGAGGAAATCAGCCCCAGCATTTT.